Listed below are T cell receptor beta chains from one sample, sequenced in a study of blood T cell repertoires in COVID-19. Method: immunoSEQ multiplex PCR; TCRdb's copy keeps in-frame clones and lacks some. The repertoire holds 270,000 or so clones, with approximately 81% as singletons. Sequencing was carried out using PBMCs or T cells enriched from blood (not recorded which). These receptor sequences come from a woman aged 45-65 years who had been exposed to COVID-19. The CDR3 runs from the conserved cysteine through the conserved F or W. Each record gives: V gene, D gene, clone size, J gene, CDR3 length, CDR3 DNA, CDR3 protein. A D gene is named only where the DNA matches it firmly. Clone size is given for some rows only: seen once, a few or many times, or a class if the clone is expanded.

>TRBV6-5|TRBD1|-|TRBJ1-1|14
TGTGCCAGCAGCTCAACCGGGACAGCCACTGAAGCTTTCTTT
CASSSTGTATEAFF
>TRBV5-1|-|-|TRBJ2-7|16
TGCGCCAGCAGCTGGGGATCCCTAGGGGTATCCTACGAGCAGTACTTC
CASSWGSLGVSYEQYF
>TRBV7-2|-|-|TRBJ2-7|14
TGTGCCAGCACCCGGGAGAAGAACCCCTACGAGCAGTACTTC
CASTREKNPYEQYF
>TRBV5-1|TRBD1|-|TRBJ1-2|14
TGCGCCAGCAGTGCCCGGGACAGATACTATGGCTACACCTTC
CASSARDRYYGYTF
>TRBV6-2/TRBV6-3|-|-|TRBJ1-2|13
TGTGCCAGCGGCCGAGGAGAGAACTATGGCTACACCTTC
CASGRGENYGYTF
>TRBV30|-|-|TRBJ1-2|13
TGTGCCTGGAGTGCTCAGGGTGTCTATGGCTACACCTTC
CAWSAQGVYGYTF
>TRBV5-6|-|-|TRBJ1-2|14
TGTGCCAGCAGCTTAGTGGCTCAGGGGTATGGCTACACCTTC
CASSLVAQGYGYTF
>TRBV9|TRBD2|-|TRBJ2-3|15
TGTGCCAGCAGCGCGAGCGGGGGGGCCTCAGATACGCAGTATTTT
CASSASGGASDTQYF
>TRBV6-5|-|-|TRBJ1-2|15
TGTGCCAGCAGTCGGGGAGGGGGGCTTAACTATGGCTACACCTTC
CASSRGGGLNYGYTF
>TRBV19|-|-|TRBJ1-2|14
TGTGCCAGTAGTATAAACGGGCAGGGGAAAGGCTACACCTTC
CASSINGQGKGYTF
>TRBV29-1|-|-|TRBJ1-1|13
TGCAGCGTTGGCCGGGTCAGGGGCACTGAAGCTTTCTTT
CSVGRVRGTEAFF
>TRBV13|-|-|TRBJ2-3|16
TGTGCCAGCAGTCCGGACTCTGGAGGCCCCACAGATACGCAGTATTTT
CASSPDSGGPTDTQYF
>TRBV5-1|-|-|TRBJ1-2|14
TGCGCCAGCAGCTTGGCCGGTGAGAACTATGGCTACACCTTC
CASSLAGENYGYTF
>TRBV11-3|-|few|TRBJ2-7|13
TGTGCCAGCAGCCTCACAGGGTTGGACGAGCAGTACTTC
CASSLTGLDEQYF
>TRBV19|TRBD1|-|TRBJ1-2|16
TGTGCCAGTAGTACCAAATCCGGGACAGGGGGATCTGGCTACACCTTC
CASSTKSGTGGSGYTF
>TRBV9|TRBD2|-|TRBJ2-3|16
TGTGCCAGCAGCCCCTTGGGAGCGGGGGGCACAGATACGCAGTATTTT
CASSPLGAGGTDTQYF
>TRBV7-9|TRBD1|-|TRBJ2-7|14
TGTGCCAGCAGCCTAGAACAGGGGGCTTACGAGCAGTACTTC
CASSLEQGAYEQYF
>TRBV29-1|TRBD1|-|TRBJ1-2|16
TGCAGCGTTGAAGAGACCTCCCGGGACAGGGGTTATGGCTACACCTTC
CSVEETSRDRGYGYTF
>TRBV24-1|TRBD1|-|TRBJ2-1|12
TGTGCCACCCAACGGGACAGGAATGAGCAGTTCTTC
CATQRDRNEQFF
>TRBV24-1|TRBD2|-|TRBJ2-5|17
TGTGCCACCAGTGACCCCCCTCTAGCGGGGGGCAGGGAGACCCAGTACTTC
CATSDPPLAGGRETQYF
>TRBV6-4|-|few|TRBJ2-5|14
TGTGCCAGCAGTGACGGCGGGGCTGAGGAGACCCAGTACTTC
CASSDGGAEETQYF
>TRBV7-2|TRBD1|once|TRBJ1-1|11
TGTGCCAGCAGTCGGGACAGTGAAGCTTTCTTT
CASSRDSEAFF
>TRBV3-1/TRBV3-2|-|-|TRBJ2-3|17
TGTGCCAGCAGCCAACACACACCGGGACTTTCCACAGATACGCAGTATTTT
CASSQHTPGLSTDTQYF
>TRBV5-4|-|-|TRBJ2-3|14
TGTGCCAGCAGCTTGATGGAGGGAGCAGATACGCAGTATTTT
CASSLMEGADTQYF
>TRBV13|TRBD1|-|TRBJ2-3|14
TGTGCCAGCAGCGACAGGGGGGACACAGATACGCAGTATTTT
CASSDRGDTDTQYF
>TRBV5-6|-|-|TRBJ1-2|16
TGTGCCAGCAGCCCCGGTCGGACAAGCCCTAACTATGGCTACACCTTC
CASSPGRTSPNYGYTF
>TRBV29-1|-|-|TRBJ1-1|13
TGCAGCGTTGCCGGGTCTGGTGTAGCTGAAGCTTTCTTT
CSVAGSGVAEAFF
>TRBV18|-|-|TRBJ2-2|15
TGTGCCAGCTCACCGGGCCAGACGAACACCGGGGAGCTGTTTTTT
CASSPGQTNTGELFF
>TRBV29-1|TRBD1|-|TRBJ1-4|12
TGCAGCGCGGGACAGTATAATGAAAAACTGTTTTTT
CSAGQYNEKLFF
>TRBV3-1/TRBV3-2|TRBD1|-|TRBJ1-5|16
TGTGCCAGCAGCCATGGGACAGGGAGTCAGGGTCAGCCCCAGCATTTT
CASSHGTGSQGQPQHF
>TRBV5-1|-|few|TRBJ2-5|14
TGCGCCAGCAGCCATCAGGGGAGCCAAGAGACCCAGTACTTC
CASSHQGSQETQYF
>TRBV15|-|once|TRBJ1-1|16
TGTGCCACCAGCAGAGATCTGGGCCGGGAGAACACTGAAGCTTTCTTT
CATSRDLGRENTEAFF
>TRBV19|TRBD1|-|TRBJ2-4|12
TGTGCCAGTAGTCGACAGGGCAACATTCAGTACTTC
CASSRQGNIQYF
>TRBV3-1/TRBV3-2|-|few|TRBJ1-2|13
TGTGCCAGCAGCCAAAGTGGGAGCGGTGGCTACACCTTC
CASSQSGSGGYTF
>TRBV5-1|TRBD1|-|TRBJ2-3|15
TGCGCCAGCAGCTTGAGTGGGACAGGAGAGTATACGCAGTATTTT
CASSLSGTGEYTQYF
>TRBV10-2|-|-|TRBJ2-3|14
TGCGCCAGCAGTGAGTTATTAGACACAGATACGCAGTATTTT
CASSELLDTDTQYF
>TRBV4-1|-|-|TRBJ1-5|15
TGCGCCAGCAGCCAAGATCGTCAGGGGTGGCAGCCCCAGCATTTT
CASSQDRQGWQPQHF